This T cell receptor beta chain emerged from a study of OX40 agonist ivuxolimab in advanced cancers. Trimming took 1 base from V and 7 from J, leaving 7 bases between them. The CDR3 totals 11 residues. The germline gives CDR1 DFQATT, CDR2 SNEGSKA (reference sequence). Details on this clone: Its antigen is currently unknown.

Overall study findings and caveats: CD4+ and CD8+ blood T cells expanded clonally by week 6 at 0.1 to 3.0 mg/kg.

Sequencing was performed with immunoSEQ multiplex PCR; in TCRdb, only in-frame clones are kept and a portion is missing. The repertoire consists of roughly 80,000 clones, with around 86% occurring once and the leading ten covering under 0.35%. Sequenced here: CD4+ or CD8+ T cells sorted from blood, sampled in a trial of the OX40 agonist ivuxolimab. The sequence was collected from an adult with an advanced solid tumor such as melanoma, head and neck, liver or kidney cancer. The chain uses TRBV20-1 and TRBJ1-1, with unresolved D. The CDR3 spells CSARGGVEAFF. CDR3 nucleotides: TGCAGTGCTAGAGGGGGTGTTGAAGCTTTCTTT.